Presented here are 30 T cell receptor beta chains from one specimen sequenced in a study of cytomegalovirus exposure and HLA in healthy donors. The PCR used 60 Vbeta and 13 Jbeta primers. The repertoire was sequenced with immunoSEQ multiplex PCR; TCRdb's copy has only in-frame clones and lacks some. The table includes some 86,000 clones, 67% detected once. What was sequenced was PBMCs. The receptors come from a man aged 30 to 39 in good health and CMV-seronegative.

This chain connects TRBV27 to TRBJ2-1; D uncertain. Trimming pared 3 bases from V and 1 base from J, leaving 7 bases between. CDR3 length: 14 residues. Germline lookup yields CDR1 MNHEY and CDR2 SMNVEV (reference sequence). CDR3 DNA: TGTGCCAGCAGTTTGCGGCTTTCCTACAATGAGCAGTTCTTC. It codes for CASSLRLSYNEQFF.

In its sample, this clone was seen a few times. This rearrangement joins TRBV7-9 to TRBJ2-5, with a possible D match to TRBD1 (6 bases). V was pared by 5 bases and J by 2 bases, with 12 bases between. The CDR3 extends over 14 amino acids. Looked up from germline, CDR1 is SEHNR and CDR2 is FQNEAQ (reference sequence). The CDR3 DNA sequence: TGTGCCAGCAGCCCGAGGGGGATACAAGAGACCCAGTACTTC. Protein sequence: CASSPRGIQETQYF.

This clone was detected a few times. Here the CDR3 reads CASSRRTGPKETQYF. DNA of the CDR3: TGTGCCAGCAGCCGGAGGACAGGACCCAAAGAGACCCAGTACTTC. This chain connects TRBV5-4 to TRBJ2-5, with 7 bases lining up with TRBD1. Losses at the gene ends were 4 bases for V and 3 bases for J; bases not matched to a gene: 9. The CDR3 is 15 residues long. Germline V CDR1 and CDR2: SGHNT, YYREEE (reference sequence). Full variable domain (outside the CDR3, taken from reference TRBV5-4 and TRBJ2-5): ETGVTQSPTHLIKTRGQQVTLRCSSQSGHNTVSWYQQALGQGPQFIFQYYREEENGRGNFPPRFSGLQFPNYSSELNVNALELDDSALYLCASSRRTGPKETQYFGPGTRLLVL.

This rearrangement joins TRBV29-1 to TRBJ2-7; TRBD1 might be the D (5 bases). The V end lost 7 bases, the J end lost 2 bases, and 18 bases lay between the germline ends. Germline CDR1 reads SQVTM; CDR2 reads ANQGSEA. The CDR3 extends over 14 amino acids. The CDR3 protein is CSARKDSPPYEQYF. CDR3 in DNA: TGCAGCGCCAGAAAAGACAGCCCTCCCTACGAGCAGTACTTC.

This clone occurred a few times. V gene TRBV7-9 combines with J gene TRBJ1-4, with 9 bases that match TRBD1. In germline, CDR1 is SEHNR, CDR2 FQNEAQ (reference sequence). This CDR3 has 16 residues. J was trimmed by 10 bases and V by 4 bases; bases with no gene match: 13. CDR3 in DNA: TGTGCCAGCAGCTACCCACTCCGGGACAGGGAGGGAAAACTGTTTTTT. Protein: CASSYPLRDREGKLFF.

V is TRBV27 and J is TRBJ2-1; 11 bases are shared with TRBD1. The V gene end was trimmed by 5 bases and the J gene end by 4 bases; junction bases not matched to a gene: 4. CDR1 is MNHEY and CDR2 is SMNVEV in the germline V gene (reference sequence). The CDR3 sequence is 15 residues long. The CDR3 DNA reads TGTGCCAGCAGTGGGGACAGGGGGGGTTACAATGAGCAGTTCTTC. Translating gives CASSGDRGGYNEQFF.

With regard to this clone: Other DNA sequences in this specimen translate into the identical CDR3. The V call is TRBV5-5, the J call TRBJ2-2; D gene unclear. This CDR3 comprises 14 residues. Trimming stripped 7 bases from V and 6 bases from J, with 16 bases between. Germline CDR1 SGHKS, CDR2 YYEKEE (reference sequence). CDR3 DNA: TGTGCCAGCGGCTCCTGGGCCCAATCCGGGGAGCTGTTTTTT. Translated, it gives CASGSWAQSGELFF.

This clone was counted between two and nine times. The V gene is TRBV5-4, the J gene TRBJ2-5; D uncertain. Trimming left V 2 bases short and J 1 base short, with 15 bases between. CDR1 is SGHNT, CDR2 YYREEE, per germline (reference sequence). The CDR3 is 16 residues long. As DNA, the CDR3 is TGTGCCAGCAGCTTCGGGTCAAATTCCCTCCAAGAGACCCAGTACTTC. Its translation is CASSFGSNSLQETQYF.

This clone is a singleton in its sample. The CDR3 loop reads CALNPSGEDFGTQYF. The CDR3, as DNA: TGTGCCTTAAACCCCTCGGGGGAGGACTTTGGGACCCAGTACTTC. This chain uses TRBV30 with TRBJ2-5; possibly TRBD2 for D (6 bases). The V end lost 7 bases, the J end lost 7 bases, and 25 bases lay between the germline ends. CDR3 size: 15 residues. CDR1 is GTSNPN and CDR2 is SVGIG in the germline V gene (reference sequence). The variable domain in full, completed from reference TRBV30 and TRBJ2-5, reads SQTIHQWPATLVQPVGSPLSLECTVEGTSNPNLYWYRQAAGRGLQLLFYSVGIGQISSEVPQNLSASRPQDRQFILSSKKLLLSDSGFYLCALNPSGEDFGTQYFGPGTRLLVL.

This chain links TRBV5-1 with TRBJ2-7; 11 bases line up with TRBD1. CDR3 length: 16 amino acids. V was clipped by 0 bases and J by 4 bases; unmatched bases: 6. Per germline, CDR1 SGHRS and CDR2 YFSETQ. This CDR3 is CASSLGPGQGGYEQYF. In nucleotides, the CDR3 is TGCGCCAGCAGCTTGGGTCCGGGACAGGGGGGATACGAGCAGTACTTC.

CDR3 in amino acids: CASSTGRTEAFF. DNA for the CDR3: TGTGCCAGCAGTACAGGAAGGACTGAAGCTTTCTTT. This chain uses TRBV28 with TRBJ1-1; TRBD1 is a possible D gene (5 bases). The CDR3 length is 12 residues. Trimming took off 5 bases at V and 5 bases at J, with 9 bases between the two ends. Germline-derived CDR1 and CDR2 are MDHEN and SYDVKM.

V and J are TRBV4-1 and TRBJ2-2, with 7 bases that match TRBD1. The CDR3 is made up of 18 amino acids. Per germline, CDR1 MGHRA and CDR2 YSYEKL. The trim removed 5 bases at V and 2 bases at J, leaving 14 bases unmatched. In DNA, the CDR3 is TGCGCCAGCAGCACCCGGACAGGATCCCCACTTAACACCGGGGAGCTGTTTTTT. This gives the protein CASSTRTGSPLNTGELFF.

The rearrangement links TRBV7-9 to TRBJ1-1; tentative D call: TRBD1 (5 bases). V lost 0 bases and J lost 0, with 8 bases in between. Germline CDR1 is SEHNR and CDR2 is FQNEAQ (reference sequence). The CDR3 has 15 amino acids. In nucleotides, the CDR3 is TGTGCCAGCAGCTTAGCGACAGTCTTGAACACTGAAGCTTTCTTT. Amino acid sequence: CASSLATVLNTEAFF.

The V and J genes are TRBV9 and TRBJ2-1, with a possible D match to TRBD2 (5 bases). The germline gives CDR1 SGDLS, CDR2 YYNGEE. This CDR3 region has 15 residues. Trimming stripped 2 bases from V and 4 bases from J, with 13 bases between. CDR3 sequence reads: CASSVAAEVYNEQFF. The CDR3 region has the DNA TGTGCCAGCAGCGTCGCTGCGGAGGTTTACAATGAGCAGTTCTTC.

The V and J genes are TRBV2 and TRBJ1-1; TRBD1 matches at 9 bases. CDR1 and CDR2 from the germline V gene are SNHLY and FYNNEI. Trimming took 5 bases from V and 4 from J; bases not matched to a gene: 8. The CDR3 is 15 amino acids. The CDR3 loop reads CASSLQGARITEAFF. CDR3 bases: TGTGCCAGCAGTCTACAGGGGGCGCGGATCACTGAAGCTTTCTTT.

The chain couples TRBV6-1 to TRBJ2-5, with 9 bases matching TRBD1. This CDR3 is built from 15 residues. Germline V lookup: CDR1 MNHNS, CDR2 SASEGT. J was trimmed by 5 bases and V by 5 bases; bases with no gene match: 9. CDR3 sequence: CASSPSDRGGETQYF. CDR3 nucleotide sequence: TGTGCCAGCAGTCCCTCGGACAGGGGCGGGGAGACCCAGTACTTC.

With respect to this clone: At one boundary the junction diverges from the germline segment, which might be a read error. The J gene is TRBJ1-3, the V gene TRBV5-1, with a weak D call TRBD1 (6 bases). Germline CDR1 reads SGHRS; CDR2 reads YFSETQ. This CDR3 is built from 16 residues. CDR3 DNA: TGTGCCAGCAGCTCCCAGACAGGCCTCTCTGGAAACACCATATATTTT. Its protein is CASSSQTGLSGNTIYF.

The V call is TRBV2, the J call TRBJ2-7; D uncertain. This CDR3 is 11 amino acids long. Germline CDR1 is SNHLY and CDR2 is FYNNEI. V lost 5 bases to trimming and J lost 3 bases, with 5 bases between them. The CDR3 sequence is CASSIYYEQYF. DNA for the CDR3: TGTGCCAGCAGTATATACTACGAGCAGTACTTC.

In its sample, this clone was seen once. The chain links TRBV5-4 to TRBJ1-1; TRBD1 might be the D (5 bases). Germline V lookup: CDR1 SGHNT, CDR2 YYREEE (reference sequence). The CDR3 length is 13 residues. Trimming pared 4 bases from V and 4 bases from J, leaving 11 bases between. CDR3 sequence reads: CASSLEGITEAFF. Here the CDR3 DNA reads TGTGCCAGCAGCCTGGAGGGGATCACTGAAGCTTTCTTT.

CDR3 DNA: TGTGCCAGCAACCCGTCCCGGGACATGTTTAGAACTGAAGCTTTCTTT. It yields the protein CASNPSRDMFRTEAFF. V usage is TRBV7-2 and J usage is TRBJ1-1, with D tentatively TRBD1 (6 bases). The CDR3 totals 16 residues. Germline V CDR1 and CDR2: SGHTA, FQGNSA. The ends were cut back, 7 bases at V and 5 bases at J, with 23 bases in the middle.

This chain connects TRBV25-1 to TRBJ1-2, with D hard to call. Germline CDR1 is MGHDK and CDR2 is SYGVNS. This CDR3 contains 12 residues. V lost 4 bases and J lost 1, with 4 bases in between. Written as DNA, the CDR3 is TGTGCCAGCAGTGCGGTTAACTATGGCTACACCTTC. Residues: CASSAVNYGYTF.

J is TRBJ1-1 and V is TRBV7-6; 9 positions match TRBD1. Unmatched junction bases numbered 3, after V lost 5 bases and J lost 8 bases. CDR1 and CDR2 (germline): SGHVS, FNYEAQ. CDR3 length: 12 residues. CDR3 DNA sequence: TGTGCCAGCAGCCCTACAGGGGGCGAAGCTTTCTTT. Translating it yields CASSPTGGEAFF.

The rearrangement links TRBV5-6 to TRBJ2-4; 8 nucleotides line up with TRBD1. The CDR3 loop spans 17 amino acids. Losses at the gene ends were 0 bases for V and 3 bases for J; bases not matched to a gene: 8. The germline CDR1 and CDR2 sequences are SGHDT and YYEEEE. In nucleotides, the CDR3 is TGTGCCAGCAGCTTGGTACCTGGACAGGGAGGCAAAAACATTCAGTACTTC. Protein sequence: CASSLVPGQGGKNIQYF.

Only one count was recorded for this clone. The chain is built from TRBV6-5 and TRBJ1-1, with D possibly matching TRBD1 (6 bases). V lost 7 bases and J 6 bases, leaving 18 bases between the germline ends. Germline V CDR1 and CDR2: MNHEY, SVGAGI. CDR3 length: 14 residues. As DNA, the CDR3 is TGTGCCAGCACCAAAAAACCAGGGGTGGCTGAAGCTTTCTTT. Protein product: CASTKKPGVAEAFF.

The chain joins TRBV7-2 to TRBJ2-3, with 12 bases aligning to TRBD2. The V gene end was trimmed by 5 bases and the J gene end by 6 bases; junction bases not matched to a gene: 9. In germline, CDR1 is SGHTA, CDR2 FQGNSA. CDR3 length equals 16 residues. The CDR3 is CASSMLAGGPGDTQYF. The CDR3 nucleotides are TGTGCCAGCAGCATGCTAGCGGGGGGGCCGGGGGATACGCAGTATTTT.

The chain uses TRBV6-5 and TRBJ2-5; 11 bases are shared with TRBD2. The CDR3 contains 13 residues. The germline V gene encodes CDR1 MNHEY and CDR2 SVGAGI. The CDR3 protein is CYVTSGMGETQYF. CDR3 nucleotide sequence: TGTTATGTGACTAGCGGGATGGGGGAGACCCAGTACTTC.

The rearrangement links TRBV6-5 to TRBJ1-2; possibly TRBD1 for D (5 bases). Germline values: CDR1 MNHEY, CDR2 SVGAGI. V was cut by 5 bases and J by 1 base, with 11 bases left in between. The CDR3 covers 14 residues. The CDR3: CASSERQNNYGYTF. CDR3 DNA sequence: TGTGCCAGCAGTGAAAGACAGAATAACTATGGCTACACCTTC.

The chain carries TRBV7-9 and TRBJ1-1; D is unresolved. Germline loops: CDR1 SEHNR, CDR2 FQNEAQ (reference sequence). The CDR3 is 15 amino acids. V lost 4 bases and J 0 bases, leaving 12 bases between the germline ends. CDR3 bases: TGTGCCAGCAGCTCCCCCGGTAGCCTGAACACTGAAGCTTTCTTT. As protein: CASSSPGSLNTEAFF.

This clone was counted a few times. This chain joins TRBV7-9 and TRBJ1-2; TRBD1 aligns across 9 bases. Germline V lookup: CDR1 SEHNR, CDR2 FQNEAQ (reference sequence). The CDR3 contains 15 residues. V was pared by 8 bases and J by 7 bases, with 14 bases of the junction left unmatched. The CDR3 nucleotides are TGTGCCAGCCAGGGGAATCGGGACAGGGACTTTGGCTACACCTTC. It specifies CASQGNRDRDFGYTF.

V usage is TRBV29-1 and J usage is TRBJ1-5; D is uncertain. Germline assignment: CDR1 SQVTM and CDR2 ANQGSEA. The CDR3 covers 12 residues. The V end lost 6 bases, the J end lost 8 bases, and 14 bases lay between the germline ends. The DNA of the CDR3 is TGCAGCGTGGCCCTGGGCCCAGAGCCCCAGCATTTT. It codes for CSVALGPEPQHF.